Following are 21 T cell receptor beta chains from one sample sequenced in a study of blood T cell repertoires in COVID-19. The protocol was immunoSEQ multiplex PCR, while the TCRdb copy is restricted to in-frame clones and leaves out a portion. The sample holds more than 200,000 clones, about 90% seen once. Sequenced material: peripheral blood. Receptors were obtained from a man under 40 with COVID-19, enrolled during active disease.

The V and J genes are TRBV18 and TRBJ2-7; perhaps TRBD1 as D (5 bases). V lost 5 bases and J lost 5, with 7 bases in between. This CDR3 spans 11 amino acids. Looked up from germline, CDR1 is KGHSH and CDR2 is LQKENI. In DNA, the CDR3 is TGTGCCAGCTCAGAAGGGGACGAGCAGTACTTC. It specifies CASSEGDEQYF.

This chain links TRBV7-2 with TRBJ2-3; 11 bases agree with TRBD2. The CDR3 is made up of 17 amino acids. J was trimmed by 2 bases and V by 1 base; bases with no gene match: 5. Germline CDR1 SGHTA, CDR2 FQGNSA. The CDR3: CASSLVSTSGATDTQYF. For the CDR3, the DNA is TGTGCCAGCAGCTTAGTGTCGACTAGCGGGGCCACAGATACGCAGTATTTT.

The chain carries TRBV6-2 or TRBV6-3 and TRBJ1-5; D unclear. The CDR3 loop spans 21 amino acids. Germline values: CDR1 MNHEY, CDR2 SVGEGT. Trimming took off 2 bases at V and 0 bases at J, with 26 bases between the two ends. CDR3 region: CASSYDSSRGSGSYSNQPQHF. The DNA of the CDR3 is TGTGCCAGCAGTTACGATTCCTCCCGGGGATCAGGCTCTTATAGCAATCAGCCCCAGCATTTT.

The chain uses TRBV18 and TRBJ2-1, with TRBD1 matching 9 bases. J lost 8 bases, V lost 6 bases, and 8 bases had no gene match. The germline V gene has CDR1 KGHSH and CDR2 LQKENI. The CDR3 loop spans 14 amino acids. CDR3 protein: CASSSQGAGDEQFF. Here the CDR3 DNA reads TGTGCCAGCTCTTCACAGGGGGCAGGGGATGAGCAGTTCTTC.

This clone was seen once. The chain has TRBV20-1 and TRBJ2-1; D remains ambiguous. The germline gives CDR1 DFQATT, CDR2 SNEGSKA (reference sequence). The V and J ends lost 7 bases and 5 bases respectively, with 6 bases between them. The CDR3 is 10 residues long. CDR3 region: CSGADNEQFF. In nucleotides, the CDR3 is TGCAGTGGGGCTGACAATGAGCAGTTCTTC.

The chain links TRBV7-9 to TRBJ2-7; TRBD1 aligns across 7 bases. Germline V CDR1 and CDR2: SEHNR, FQNEAQ (reference sequence). Unmatched junction bases numbered 8, after V lost 2 bases and J lost 1 base. The CDR3 covers 16 residues. The CDR3 nucleotides read TGTGCCAGCAGCTTATTGCAGGGGGTACTTTCCTACGAGCAGTACTTC. This translates into CASSLLQGVLSYEQYF.

This chain connects TRBV19 to TRBJ2-1, with 9 nucleotides matching TRBD2. The CDR3 extends over 14 amino acids. V gave up 3 bases and J gave up 13 bases; unmatched junction bases: 10. Germline V gives CDR1 LNHDA, CDR2 SQIVND (reference sequence). CDR3 sequence: CASSMAGGPRSQFF. The CDR3 region has the DNA TGTGCCAGTAGTATGGCGGGAGGGCCGCGTAGCCAGTTCTTC.

CDR3 sequence reads: CASSSPEGQGIGYTF. The CDR3 bases are TGTGCCAGTAGTAGCCCCGAGGGACAGGGGATAGGCTACACCTTC. The chain links TRBV19 to TRBJ1-2; 10 bases agree with TRBD1. This CDR3 spans 15 amino acids. With V trimmed by 4 bases and J by 8 bases, 10 bases remained unmatched. From germline, CDR1 is LNHDA and CDR2 SQIVND (reference sequence).

The rearrangement uses TRBV27 and TRBJ2-2, with D possibly TRBD2 on 5 matching bases. The CDR3 consists of 13 residues. Germline CDR1 and CDR2: MNHEY and SMNVEV (reference sequence). Trimming took 4 bases from V and 6 from J, leaving 9 bases between them. The CDR3 bases are TGTGCCAGCAGTTCCCGGAGGTCCGGGGAGCTGTTTTTT. Translated, it gives CASSSRRSGELFF.

This rearrangement joins TRBV19 to TRBJ1-2, with TRBD1 identical over 11 bases. V was pared by 3 bases and J by 4 bases, with 4 bases of the junction left unmatched. CDR3 length: 15 residues. Germline V gene data show CDR1 as LNHDA and CDR2 as SQIVND (reference sequence). The CDR3 loop reads CASSIGTGGVYGYTF. The CDR3 DNA is TGTGCCAGTAGTATCGGGACAGGGGGTGTCTATGGCTACACCTTC.

This sequence joins TRBV18 and TRBJ2-7; 10 nucleotides agree with TRBD2. The V gene's germline CDR1 is KGHSH and CDR2 LQKENI. The CDR3 runs to 14 residues. J was trimmed by 4 bases and V by 0 bases; bases with no gene match: 0. The CDR3 DNA sequence: TGTGCCAGCTCACCACCTAGCGGGAGGTACGAGCAGTACTTC. It codes for CASSPPSGRYEQYF.

In the case of this clone: Other DNA sequences within the sample encode an identical CDR3. CDR3 nucleotides: TGTGCCAGCAGCTTGGTTAGCGGCCCCTACGAGCAGTACTTC. Protein: CASSLVSGPYEQYF. The chain uses TRBV7-2 and TRBJ2-7; TRBD2 is a possible D gene (6 bases). The CDR3 length is 14 residues. V was cut by 3 bases and J by 2 bases, with 11 bases left in between. Germline V lookup: CDR1 SGHTA, CDR2 FQGNSA.

The rearrangement links TRBV24-1 to TRBJ2-3, with a weak D call TRBD2 (6 bases). The CDR3 spans 16 residues. V shed 4 bases and J shed 2 bases, with 15 bases lying between them. CDR1 and CDR2 (germline): KGHDR, SFDVKD. Here the CDR3 reads CATSDPRDSYTDTQYF. Here the CDR3 DNA reads TGTGCCACCAGTGACCCCAGGGACTCCTACACAGATACGCAGTATTTT.

This clone was detected only a few times. The chain links TRBV28 to TRBJ1-2; 9 positions agree with TRBD1. CDR1 and CDR2 (germline): MDHEN, SYDVKM. V shed 3 bases, J shed 2 bases, and the junction held 4 bases outside the gene matches. The CDR3 has 15 amino acids. The CDR3 nucleotides are TGTGCCAGCAGTTTCAGACAGGGGGTGAACTATGGCTACACCTTC. Amino acids: CASSFRQGVNYGYTF.

J is TRBJ2-2 and V is TRBV27; 7 nucleotides line up with TRBD2. The J segment lost 2 bases and the V segment lost 5 bases, leaving 2 bases of the junction unmatched. Germline loops: CDR1 MNHEY, CDR2 SMNVEV (reference sequence). CDR3 length equals 14 residues. CDR3 sequence: CASSMGLNTGELFF. For the CDR3, the DNA is TGTGCCAGCAGTATGGGACTAAACACCGGGGAGCTGTTTTTT.

The rearrangement links TRBV11-2 to TRBJ1-6; D is undetermined. The CDR3 covers 14 residues. CDR1 and CDR2 (germline): SGHAT, FQNNGV. V was cut by 5 bases and J by 7 bases, with 12 bases left in between. In DNA, the CDR3 is TGTGCCAGCAGCCCTGAACGAGGGAATTCACCCCTCCACTTT. This encodes CASSPERGNSPLHF.

The chain links TRBV18 to TRBJ1-1; D is undetermined. Germline V lookup: CDR1 KGHSH, CDR2 LQKENI. The CDR3 runs to 15 residues. V lost 6 bases and J 0 bases, leaving 14 bases between the germline ends. CDR3 DNA: TGTGCCAGCTCCCCCCTAGAAGTTATGAACACTGAAGCTTTCTTT. It codes for CASSPLEVMNTEAFF. Full variable domain (rest looked up from reference TRBV18 and TRBJ1-1): NAGVMQNPRHLVRRRGQEARLRCSPMKGHSHVYWYRQLPEEGLKFMVYLQKENIIDESGMPKERFSAEFPKEGPSILRIQQVVRGDSAAYFCASSPLEVMNTEAFFGQGTRLTVV.

This chain links TRBV27 with TRBJ2-7, with TRBD1 matching 9 bases. Germline assignment: CDR1 MNHEY and CDR2 SMNVEV (reference sequence). This CDR3 contains 15 residues. The V gene end was trimmed by 2 bases and the J gene end by 2 bases; junction bases not matched to a gene: 4. The CDR3 region has the DNA TGTGCCAGCAGTTTAACCGGGACAGGGACCTACGAGCAGTACTTC. Its protein product is CASSLTGTGTYEQYF.

The chain uses TRBV7-3 and TRBJ2-1, with TRBD2 matching over 7 bases. Germline V gene data show CDR1 as SGHTA and CDR2 as FQGTGA. Trimming at V came to 5 bases and at J to 3 bases, leaving 7 bases not matched to a gene. This CDR3 is 15 amino acids long. DNA for the CDR3: TGTGCCAGCAGCGCCCTAGCGGACCTCTACAATGAGCAGTTCTTC. It is translated as CASSALADLYNEQFF.

This CDR3 reads CASRAGGREEQYF. The DNA for the CDR3 is TGTGCCAGCCGGGCAGGGGGAAGGGAAGAGCAGTACTTC. The chain links TRBV28 to TRBJ2-7; 7 bases align to TRBD1. V was clipped by 8 bases and J by 7 bases; unmatched bases: 11. This CDR3 is 13 amino acids long. CDR1 and CDR2 from the germline V gene are MDHEN and SYDVKM.

The V gene is TRBV2, the J gene TRBJ1-6; D not resolved. The germline gives CDR1 SNHLY, CDR2 FYNNEI. This CDR3 contains 14 residues. Trimming stripped 10 bases from V and 0 bases from J, with 10 bases between. CDR3 in DNA: TGTGCCATCGTTATGAGCTCCTATAATTCACCCCTCCACTTT. Translating gives CAIVMSSYNSPLHF.